Each of the 25 T cell receptor beta chains below was sequenced from the same sample in a study of STAT3 mutations in large granular lymphocyte leukemia. Study-wide findings and caveats: Every T-LGLL patient had at least one immunodominant TCRbeta clonotype.

These TCRs are of unknown antigen specificity. TCRdb's table, derived via immunoSEQ multiplex PCR, lists solely in-frame clones and lacks some. The sample shows fewer than 10,000 clones, about 89% of them seen only once. Sequencing input: peripheral blood mononuclear cells. All receptors come from an elderly man with T-cell large granular lymphocyte leukemia. Some clones in this sample may be carry-over from other donors' samples.

The chain is built from TRBV27 and TRBJ2-5; 11 bases agree with TRBD1. The V gene end was trimmed by 7 bases and the J gene end by 10 bases; junction bases not matched to a gene: 14. The CDR3 covers 15 residues. Germline assignment: CDR1 MNHEY and CDR2 SMNVEV (reference sequence). The CDR3 coding sequence is TGTGCCAGCAAACCTCTATCCGGGACAGGGGGTATCCAGTACTTC. Protein sequence: CASKPLSGTGGIQYF.

V gene TRBV30 combines with J gene TRBJ1-1, with 7 bases identical to TRBD1. The J segment lost 2 bases and the V segment lost 5 bases, leaving 8 bases of the junction unmatched. CDR3 length: 14 residues. Germline values: CDR1 GTSNPN, CDR2 SVGIG (reference sequence). DNA for the CDR3: TGTGCCTGGGCGGTTAAGGGGGCAAACACTGAAGCTTTCTTT. It is translated as CAWAVKGANTEAFF.

This chain uses TRBV19 with TRBJ2-2; D possibly corresponds to TRBD1 (6 bases). Germline assignment: CDR1 LNHDA and CDR2 SQIVND (reference sequence). The CDR3 has 13 residues. The V end was cut by 10 bases, the J end by 2 bases, with 11 bases between. CDR3 sequence: CATTDSNTGELFF. CDR3 sequence (DNA): TGTGCCACCACGGACAGTAACACCGGGGAGCTGTTTTTT.

This chain connects TRBV2 to TRBJ1-4, with D maybe TRBD1 (6 bases). Trimming stripped 6 bases from V and 10 bases from J, with 12 bases between. Germline V gene data show CDR1 as SNHLY and CDR2 as FYNNEI. This CDR3 spans 12 amino acids. The CDR3 DNA reads TGTGCCAGCAGCCAGGGGCCTGGAAAACTGTTTTTT. This gives the protein CASSQGPGKLFF.

This clone came up once. The CDR3 sequence is CASSFKGLAGGAREQYF. In DNA, the CDR3 is TGTGCCAGCAGTTTCAAAGGACTAGCGGGGGGGGCTCGCGAGCAGTACTTC. This chain links TRBV27 with TRBJ2-7; 15 bases match TRBD2. V lost 3 bases and J lost 6; bases outside the gene matches: 9. Germline V gives CDR1 MNHEY, CDR2 SMNVEV (reference sequence). This CDR3 comprises 17 residues.

V and J are TRBV5-1 and TRBJ1-3; 7 bases map to TRBD1. Germline values: CDR1 SGHRS, CDR2 YFSETQ. Unmatched junction bases numbered 6, after V lost 4 bases and J lost 2 bases. This CDR3 is 15 amino acids long. The CDR3 coding sequence is TGCGCCAGCAGCGGGGACAGCGCGACTGGAAACACCATATATTTT. This encodes CASSGDSATGNTIYF.

The genes are TRBV30 and TRBJ2-5, with 10 nucleotides matching TRBD2. The germline V gene has CDR1 GTSNPN and CDR2 SVGIG (reference sequence). The CDR3 is made up of 16 amino acids. The ends lost 0 bases at V and 5 bases at J; junction bases unmatched: 9. The CDR3 DNA follows: TGTGCCTGGAGTGTAGGGCCTAGCGGGGGCCGGGAGACCCAGTACTTC. Its translation is CAWSVGPSGGRETQYF.

The J gene is TRBJ2-3, the V gene TRBV5-1; 13 bases agree with TRBD2. Germline values: CDR1 SGHRS, CDR2 YFSETQ. CDR3 length equals 17 residues. The V gene end was trimmed by 0 bases and the J gene end by 3 bases; junction bases not matched to a gene: 4. Here the CDR3 reads CASSLGGTSGETDTQYF. CDR3 coding DNA: TGCGCCAGCAGCTTGGGAGGGACTAGCGGGGAAACAGATACGCAGTATTTT.

The chain links TRBV7-8 to TRBJ1-6, with D hard to call. CDR3 size: 15 residues. Trimming took off 7 bases at V and 0 bases at J, with 10 bases between the two ends. Germline lookup yields CDR1 SGHVS and CDR2 FQNEAQ. The CDR3 protein is CASIGSSSYNSPLHF. For the CDR3, the DNA is TGTGCCAGCATCGGCTCGAGCTCCTATAATTCACCCCTCCACTTT.

The chain couples TRBV18 to TRBJ1-2; D unclear. In germline, CDR1 is KGHSH, CDR2 LQKENI. The CDR3 contains 13 residues. With 2 bases removed from V and 8 bases from J, the gap between germline ends came to 12 bases. The CDR3 region is CASSPGRDQGYTF. DNA for the CDR3: TGTGCCAGCTCACCAGGCCGGGATCAGGGCTACACCTTC.

V gene TRBV5-1 combines with J gene TRBJ2-7; D might be TRBD1 (7 bases). Germline V gene data show CDR1 as SGHRS and CDR2 as YFSETQ. V was clipped by 0 bases and J by 3 bases, with 13 bases between them. CDR3 length equals 15 residues. CDR3 DNA sequence: TGCGCCAGCAGCTTGGAGGAGGGGGCGGGCTACGAGCAGTACTTC. Protein product: CASSLEEGAGYEQYF.

V is TRBV9 and J is TRBJ2-1; D is unclear. The V gene's germline CDR1 is SGDLS and CDR2 YYNGEE. This CDR3 comprises 16 residues. Trimming shortened V by 4 bases and J by 0 bases, and 14 bases separated the two germline ends. The CDR3 loop reads CASSPSTRSSYNEQFF. The CDR3 DNA follows: TGTGCCAGCAGCCCGTCGACGCGTAGCTCCTACAATGAGCAGTTCTTC.

The count of this clone is one. This chain joins TRBV27 and TRBJ1-2; D unresolved. Trimming pared 4 bases from V and 8 bases from J, leaving 14 bases between. The CDR3 sequence is 13 residues long. CDR1 is MNHEY and CDR2 is SMNVEV in the germline V gene (reference sequence). CDR3 nucleotide sequence: TGTGCCAGCAGTTCTTTGGCCCTTGGGGGCTACACCTTC. It specifies CASSSLALGGYTF.

In this sample, this clone turned up once. The V and J genes are TRBV5-5 and TRBJ2-7, with D tentatively TRBD2 (5 bases). The germline V gene has CDR1 SGHKS and CDR2 YYEKEE (reference sequence). Trimming took 0 bases from V and 6 from J, leaving 19 bases between them. The CDR3 totals 16 residues. DNA for the CDR3: TGTGCCAGCAGCTTGGTTGCCGGGAACCCGGTGCGCGAGCAGTACTTC. Protein sequence: CASSLVAGNPVREQYF.

V is TRBV5-1 and J is TRBJ1-6, with 10 bases that match TRBD1. With V trimmed by 4 bases and J by 7 bases, 5 bases remained unmatched. Germline CDR1 reads SGHRS; CDR2 reads YFSETQ. This CDR3 spans 15 amino acids. CDR3 in amino acids: CASSRQGAGNSPLHF. Here the CDR3 DNA reads TGCGCCAGCAGCCGACAGGGGGCAGGCAATTCACCCCTCCACTTT.

The chain carries TRBV2 and TRBJ2-7, with D possibly called TRBD1 or TRBD2 (5 bases each). CDR3 size: 15 residues. With 2 bases removed from V and 3 bases from J, the gap between germline ends came to 14 bases. From germline, CDR1 is SNHLY and CDR2 FYNNEI. DNA for the CDR3: TGTGCCAGCAGTGAACTAGGGGACGGTGACTACGAGCAGTACTTC. Translated, it gives CASSELGDGDYEQYF.

The chain links TRBV30 to TRBJ2-4; 10 bases are shared with TRBD1. J gave up 14 bases and V 1 base, and 5 bases lay outside the gene matches. The CDR3 is made up of 12 amino acids. Germline assignment: CDR1 GTSNPN and CDR2 SVGIG (reference sequence). CDR3 amino acids: CAWSAGTGEEYF. Here the CDR3 DNA reads TGTGCCTGGAGTGCCGGGACAGGGGAGGAGTACTTC.

This clone was seen once. Here the CDR3 reads CASSSFTPGTGNSYEQYF. In DNA, the CDR3 is TGTGCCAGCAGCTCCTTCACACCGGGGACAGGGAACTCCTACGAGCAGTACTTC. The rearrangement links TRBV11-3 to TRBJ2-7; TRBD1 matches 9 bases. The germline CDR1 and CDR2 sequences are SGHNT and YENEEA. The CDR3 covers 18 residues. Trimming removed 4 bases from V and 0 bases from J; junction bases left unmatched: 13.

The chain uses TRBV18 and TRBJ2-5; D assignment may be TRBD1 or TRBD2 (5 bases each). The V gene's germline CDR1 is KGHSH and CDR2 LQKENI. The V and J ends lost 3 bases and 1 base respectively, with 12 bases between them. The CDR3 loop spans 15 amino acids. The CDR3, as DNA: TGTGCCAGCTCACCGCAGGGAAGCGGCCAAGAGACCCAGTACTTC. Translating gives CASSPQGSGQETQYF. Combining the CDR3 with reference TRBV18 and TRBJ2-5 gives the whole variable domain NAGVMQNPRHLVRRRGQEARLRCSPMKGHSHVYWYRQLPEEGLKFMVYLQKENIIDESGMPKERFSAEFPKEGPSILRIQQVVRGDSAAYFCASSPQGSGQETQYFGPGTRLLVL.

CDR3 sequence reads: CAIRGNYGYTF. The CDR3 coding sequence is TGTGCCATCAGGGGAAACTATGGCTACACCTTC. The V gene is TRBV10-3, the J gene TRBJ1-2; unclear D gene. Germline CDR1 ENHRY, CDR2 SYGVKD. V dropped 6 bases and J dropped 2 bases, with 4 bases sitting between them. CDR3 length equals 11 residues.

The genes are TRBV7-9 and TRBJ2-7; D remains unclear. Germline assignment: CDR1 SEHNR and CDR2 FQNEAQ (reference sequence). This CDR3 is 12 amino acids long. V shed 4 bases and J shed 1 base, with 5 bases lying between them. The DNA of the CDR3 is TGTGCCAGCAGCTCCCTTTCCTACGAGCAGTACTTC. Amino acids: CASSSLSYEQYF.

The chain joins TRBV20-1 to TRBJ1-4; no clear D. There are 11 residues in the CDR3. Germline V CDR1 and CDR2: DFQATT, SNEGSKA (reference sequence). The DNA of the CDR3 is TGCAGGATCAAGGGAGGGGAAAAACTGTTTTTT. Amino acid sequence: CRIKGGEKLFF.

V is TRBV20-1 and J is TRBJ1-2; D is perhaps TRBD1 (5 bases). V lost 5 bases and J lost 4, with 8 bases in between. In germline, CDR1 is DFQATT, CDR2 SNEGSKA (reference sequence). This CDR3 region has 11 residues. The CDR3 DNA sequence: TGCAGTGCTCGGGACTTCTATGGCTACACCTTC. Translation gives CSARDFYGYTF.

V usage is TRBV7-2 and J usage is TRBJ1-5; D remains ambiguous. Germline CDR1 SGHTA, CDR2 FQGNSA. Between the trimmed V and J ends, which lost 1 base and 0 bases, there was a span of 13 bases. The CDR3 covers 17 residues. The CDR3 loop reads CASSLEMAGYSNQPQHF. DNA of the CDR3: TGTGCCAGCAGCTTAGAAATGGCGGGGTATAGCAATCAGCCCCAGCATTTT.

This clone was seen once. The chain is built from TRBV6-1 and TRBJ2-7, with 9 bases identical to TRBD1. Per the germline V gene, CDR1 is MNHNS and CDR2 is SASEGT. The V segment lost 4 bases and the J segment 0 bases; nucleotides outside the gene matches: 7. The CDR3 contains 16 residues. Written as DNA, the CDR3 is TGTGCCAGCAGTGCCCCGGGACAGGGCAGCTCCTACGAGCAGTACTTC. Residues: CASSAPGQGSSYEQYF.